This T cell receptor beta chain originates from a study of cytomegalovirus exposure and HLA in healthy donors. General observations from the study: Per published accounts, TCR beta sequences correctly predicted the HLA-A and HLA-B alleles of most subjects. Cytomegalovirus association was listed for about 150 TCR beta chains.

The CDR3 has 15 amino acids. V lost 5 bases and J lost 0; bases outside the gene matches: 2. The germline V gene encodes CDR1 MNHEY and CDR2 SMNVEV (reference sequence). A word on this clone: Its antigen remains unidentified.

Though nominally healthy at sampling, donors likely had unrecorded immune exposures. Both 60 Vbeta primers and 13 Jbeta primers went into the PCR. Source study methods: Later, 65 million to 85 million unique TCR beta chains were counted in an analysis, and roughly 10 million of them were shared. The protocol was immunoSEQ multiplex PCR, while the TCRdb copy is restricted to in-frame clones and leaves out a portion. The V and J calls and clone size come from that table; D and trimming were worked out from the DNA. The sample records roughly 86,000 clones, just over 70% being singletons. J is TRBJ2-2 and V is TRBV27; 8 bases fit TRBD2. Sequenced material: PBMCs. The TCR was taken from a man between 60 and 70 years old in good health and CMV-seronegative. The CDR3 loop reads CASSTLAANTGELFF. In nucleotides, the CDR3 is TGTGCCAGCAGTACACTAGCGGCGAACACCGGGGAGCTGTTTTTT.